This TCR beta chain was identified during a study of T cell responses to AZD1222 COVID-19 vaccine. Study-level background: Pooling covered second doses at about 4 or about 12 weeks. Overall study findings and caveats: The study identified only a handful of AZD1222 recipients as seropositive at baseline. Once two AZD1222 doses were given, Spike-specific TCR breadth and depth went up.

In its sample, this clone was seen once. Its antigen remains unidentified. This table comes from immunoSEQ multiplex PCR, and its TCRdb copy is limited to in-frame clones, with some not included. Among about 210,000 clones listed, roughly 92% were seen once. CDR3 length: 15 residues. The germline V gene encodes CDR1 SGHNT and CDR2 YENEEA. Trimming removed 5 bases at V and 2 bases at J, with 13 bases between. The sequences come from peripheral blood, collected on day 0 of AZD1222 vaccination. The source of this sequence is an adult in good health. This rearrangement joins TRBV11-3 to TRBJ2-1; tentatively, D is TRBD1 (5 bases). CDR3 in amino acids: CASSPRVGTYNEQFF. CDR3 nucleotides: TGTGCCAGCAGCCCCAGGGTGGGGACCTACAATGAGCAGTTCTTC.